The sequence of this T cell receptor (beta chain) was determined in a study of CD8+ T cells in alopecia areata. RNA extraction and reverse transcription yielded cDNA as sequencing template. TCRdb's copy holds only in-frame clones and misses some; the assay was immunoSEQ multiplex PCR. The sample holds 180,000 or so clones, roughly 46% seen once. Treatment denoted: oral pan-JAK inhibitor, 5-10 mg twice daily. V lost 0 bases to trimming and J lost 7 bases, with 11 bases between them. The germline gives CDR1 SGDLS, CDR2 YYNGEE. The CDR3 sequence is 14 residues long. The chain employs TRBV9 and TRBJ2-1, with a tentative D call TRBD2 (5 bases). The material was CD8+ T cells sorted from blood, obtained around week 54, from a patient treated with tofacitinib. The TCR originated in a human donor with alopecia areata. The CDR3 sequence: CASSVAMRENEQFF. The CDR3 DNA reads TGTGCCAGCAGCGTAGCTATGAGGGAGAATGAGCAGTTCTTC.